The source of this TCR beta chain is a study of T cell changes during pregnancy in multiple sclerosis. The CDR3 is made up of 15 amino acids. The V end was cut by 2 bases, the J end by 0 bases, with 10 bases between. Germline V gene lookup returns CDR1 MNHEY and CDR2 SVGAGI. Some clones are missing from TCRdb's copy, which holds only in-frame ones; the method was immunoSEQ multiplex PCR. The top ten clones hold more than 0.9% of a sample with 40,000 to 55,000 clones, nearly 90% of them seen once. The sample consisted of CD4+ T cells from peripheral blood mononuclear cells, taken after pregnancy. The receptor was derived from a female donor with multiple sclerosis, enrolled in a pregnancy study. This rearrangement joins TRBV6-5 to TRBJ1-1; maybe TRBD1 (5 bases). CDR3 sequence (DNA): TGTGCCAGCAGTTACGGGCCAGGGCTGAACACTGAAGCTTTCTTT. Its translation is CASSYGPGLNTEAFF.